This T cell receptor (beta chain) was retrieved from a study of vaccination effects on CD4 cells after COVID-19. Study-wide findings and caveats: Both infection-induced and vaccine-induced clones contracted markedly at late post-vaccination timepoints.

Points on this clone: Antigen: not known.

Only in-frame clones appear in the TCRdb table, and some are missing; sequencing was by immunoSEQ multiplex PCR. The table records around 66,000 clones, about 74% of them present only once. The culture ran for around nine days before CD4+ T cells were isolated. Participants received two doses of either the BNT162b2 or mRNA-1273 vaccine. The CDR3 has 16 residues. Trimming pared 3 bases from V and 5 bases from J, leaving 16 bases between. Germline CDR1 LGHDT, CDR2 YNNKEL (reference sequence). The chain uses TRBV3-1 (or the pseudogene TRBV3-2) and TRBJ1-4; no firm D call. This TCR was recovered from a human donor who received a COVID-19 vaccine. This specimen consisted of CD4+ T cells from PBMCs cultured without peptide, obtained after COVID-19 vaccination. CDR3 sequence reads: CASSHLTAAQNEKLFF. CDR3 bases: TGTGCCAGCAGCCACTTAACGGCAGCTCAAAATGAAAAACTGTTTTTT.